Following are 27 T cell receptor beta chains from one sample sequenced in a study of PD-1 blockade in mismatch repair-deficient tumors. Here immunoSEQ multiplex PCR was the method, and the copy in TCRdb shows in-frame clones only, minus some. This table holds about 19,000 clones, almost 85% found once. The material sequenced was PBMCs, taken 52 weeks after starting pembrolizumab. These receptors were obtained from an adult with mismatch repair-deficient cancer.

V and J are TRBV27 and TRBJ1-1; D is perhaps TRBD1 (6 bases). The CDR3 totals 16 residues. V lost 3 bases to trimming and J lost 2 bases, with 16 bases between them. Germline CDR1 is MNHEY and CDR2 is SMNVEV (reference sequence). The CDR3 spells CASSFKQGLFNTEAFF. Here the CDR3 DNA reads TGTGCCAGCAGTTTCAAACAGGGTTTATTCAACACTGAAGCTTTCTTT.

This clone was seen a single time. J is TRBJ2-5 and V is TRBV7-9; D call uncertain. The ends were cut back, 2 bases at V and 2 bases at J, with 12 bases in the middle. Germline V gene sequence: CDR1 SEHNR, CDR2 FQNEAQ (reference sequence). CDR3 size: 15 residues. The CDR3 DNA is TGTGCCAGCAGCTTACGTTGGGCAGAACAAGAGACCCAGTACTTC. It translates to CASSLRWAEQETQYF.

The sample holds a few counts of this clone. The chain employs TRBV5-3 and TRBJ2-7; possible D gene TRBD2, 6 bases. TRBV5-3 is noted as an ORF with a role that remains uncertain. Between the trimmed V and J ends, which lost 1 base and 2 bases, there was a span of 13 bases. This CDR3 has 15 residues. The DNA for the CDR3 is TGTGCCAGAAGCTTGTTCGGGACTTCAACCTACGAGCAGTACTTC. As protein: CARSLFGTSTYEQYF.

This sequence joins TRBV5-1 and TRBJ2-3; 9 bases are a match to TRBD1. CDR1 SGHRS and CDR2 YFSETQ come from the germline V gene. The CDR3 spans 14 residues. V trimming: 5 bases; J trimming: 6 bases; junction bases outside the gene matches: 7. CDR3 loop: CASSPGQGYDTQYF. CDR3 nucleotide sequence: TGCGCCAGCAGTCCGGGACAGGGATACGATACGCAGTATTTT.

The chain is built from TRBV7-6 and TRBJ2-7; 7 bases match TRBD1. The CDR3 runs 15 residues. Per germline, CDR1 SGHVS and CDR2 FNYEAQ. Trimming cost V 5 bases and J 4 bases; bases outside gene matches: 11. The CDR3, as DNA: TGTGCCAGCAGCCTAGAGGACAGGCCTAAATACGAGCAGTACTTC. Translation gives CASSLEDRPKYEQYF.

The chain is built from TRBV6-1 and TRBJ2-7; 7 bases agree with TRBD1. The germline CDR1 and CDR2 sequences are MNHNS and SASEGT. Unmatched junction bases numbered 5, after V lost 7 bases and J lost 2 bases. CDR3 length: 13 residues. CDR3 bases: TGTGCCAGCACCCCGGGACAGACCTACGAGCAGTACTTC. Amino acids: CASTPGQTYEQYF.

The chain has TRBV9 and TRBJ2-7, with TRBD1 identical over 7 bases. This CDR3 spans 12 amino acids. Unmatched junction bases numbered 2, after V lost 3 bases and J lost 5 bases. Germline CDR1 and CDR2: SGDLS and YYNGEE. CDR3 loop: CASSATGDEQYF. In DNA form, the CDR3 reads TGTGCCAGCAGCGCTACAGGGGACGAGCAGTACTTC. The full variable domain, its missing parts supplied by reference TRBV9 and TRBJ2-7, is DSGVTQTPKHLITATGQRVTLRCSPRSGDLSVYWYQQSLDQGLQFLIQYYNGEERAKGNILERFSAQQFPDLHSELNLSSLELGDSALYFCASSATGDEQYFGPGTRLTVT.

The V call is TRBV28, the J call TRBJ1-5; weak D call: TRBD1 (5 bases). V lost 3 bases and J 6 bases, leaving 15 bases between the germline ends. CDR1 is MDHEN, CDR2 SYDVKM, per germline. The CDR3 is 15 amino acids. DNA for the CDR3: TGTGCCAGCAGTTTGTTGGGGGGGGATCGTCAGCCCCAGCATTTT. Translating it yields CASSLLGGDRQPQHF.

J is TRBJ1-5 and V is TRBV19; D not resolved. This CDR3 region has 16 residues. The V end lost 7 bases, the J end lost 4 bases, and 20 bases lay between the germline ends. Germline lookup yields CDR1 LNHDA and CDR2 SQIVND (reference sequence). CDR3 sequence reads: CASNNLGGTGNQPQHF. The CDR3 DNA reads as TGTGCCAGTAATAACCTCGGAGGAACGGGAAATCAGCCCCAGCATTTT. Drawing the rest from reference TRBV19 and TRBJ1-5, the complete variable domain is DGGITQSPKYLFRKEGQNVTLSCEQNLNHDAMYWYRQDPGQGLRLIYYSQIVNDFQKGDIAEGYSVSREKKESFPLTVTSAQKNPTAFYLCASNNLGGTGNQPQHFGDGTRLSIL.

V usage is TRBV9 and J usage is TRBJ2-5; D call uncertain. This CDR3 comprises 13 residues. Germline V gene data show CDR1 as SGDLS and CDR2 as YYNGEE. V was shortened by 4 bases and J by 2 bases, with 9 bases between the two germline ends. This chain's CDR3 is CASSSLRQETQYF. Written as DNA, the CDR3 is TGTGCCAGCAGCTCGCTGCGGCAAGAGACCCAGTACTTC.

The rearrangement links TRBV19 to TRBJ2-3; possible D gene TRBD2, 6 bases. The CDR3 is 14 residues long. The V gene lost 3 bases and the J gene lost 6 bases, with 13 bases spanning the gap. From germline, CDR1 is LNHDA and CDR2 SQIVND (reference sequence). CDR3 nucleotides: TGTGCCAGTAGTATGAGACTAGGTGTGGATACGCAGTATTTT. As protein: CASSMRLGVDTQYF.

The rearrangement links TRBV28 to TRBJ2-7, with 12 bases matching TRBD1. The V segment lost 3 bases and the J segment 8 bases; nucleotides outside the gene matches: 8. From germline, CDR1 is MDHEN and CDR2 SYDVKM. The CDR3 length is 15 residues. For the CDR3, the DNA is TGTGCCAGCAGTTTCTCGGGACAGGGGGCTTTGAAGCAGTACTTC. Protein: CASSFSGQGALKQYF.

The rearrangement joins TRBV30 to TRBJ2-7; weak D call: TRBD2 (6 bases). There are 15 residues in the CDR3. Germline V gene data show CDR1 as GTSNPN and CDR2 as SVGIG (reference sequence). Deletions cut 0 bases from V and 6 bases from J, with 18 bases between. The CDR3 sequence: CAWSVQTGTGAEQYF. DNA of the CDR3: TGTGCCTGGAGTGTACAAACGGGGACTGGTGCCGAGCAGTACTTC.

The V call is TRBV6-1, the J call TRBJ1-2; the match to TRBD1 covers 7 bases. V shed 7 bases and J 4 bases; nucleotides not matched to a gene: 9. CDR3 length equals 14 residues. Germline CDR1 and CDR2: MNHNS and SASEGT. Written as DNA, the CDR3 is TGTGCCAGCATTAGGACAGGAGAGATCTATGGCTACACCTTC. Protein sequence: CASIRTGEIYGYTF.

The chain recombines TRBV6-4 with TRBJ2-3, with 7 bases identical to TRBD2. Germline values: CDR1 MRHNA, CDR2 SNTAGT. CDR3 size: 16 residues. The V segment lost 2 bases and the J segment 0 bases; nucleotides outside the gene matches: 5. CDR3 sequence (DNA): TGTGCCAGCAGTGACCTTAGCGGGTCTAGCACAGATACGCAGTATTTT. It is translated as CASSDLSGSSTDTQYF.

CDR3 sequence reads: CSVELQGLDEQYF. The CDR3 nucleotides read TGCAGCGTTGAACTACAGGGGCTCGACGAGCAGTACTTC. The V and J genes are TRBV29-1 and TRBJ2-7; 7 positions match TRBD1. The CDR3 totals 13 residues. Germline values: CDR1 SQVTM, CDR2 ANQGSEA. V shed 2 bases, J shed 5 bases, and the junction held 6 bases outside the gene matches.

The rearrangement joins TRBV18 to TRBJ2-5; D remains ambiguous. Trimming stripped 4 bases from V and 1 base from J, with 4 bases between. The CDR3 is 12 amino acids. Germline values: CDR1 KGHSH, CDR2 LQKENI. CDR3 loop: CASSRPQETQYF. The CDR3 DNA follows: TGTGCCAGCTCACGGCCCCAAGAGACCCAGTACTTC.

The chain employs TRBV4-2 and TRBJ2-1; 7 bases fit TRBD2. The CDR3 extends over 14 amino acids. Trimming cost V 3 bases and J 7 bases; bases outside gene matches: 6. The germline V gene has CDR1 LGHNA and CDR2 YNFKEQ. In DNA form, the CDR3 reads TGTGCCAGCAGCCACCCACTAGCGACGAATGAGCAGTTCTTC. Amino acid sequence: CASSHPLATNEQFF.

This chain connects TRBV7-9 to TRBJ1-5, with TRBD1 as a possible D gene (6 bases). V shed 1 base and J shed 1 base, with 14 bases lying between them. Germline loops: CDR1 SEHNR, CDR2 FQNEAQ (reference sequence). CDR3 length equals 17 residues. Here the CDR3 reads CASSLGKGQGSNQPQHF. The CDR3 DNA sequence: TGTGCCAGCAGCTTAGGGAAGGGCCAGGGGAGCAATCAGCCCCAGCATTTT.

V gene TRBV6-5 combines with J gene TRBJ2-7; 9 bases fit TRBD2. The germline V gene has CDR1 MNHEY and CDR2 SVGAGI. V was clipped by 2 bases and J by 7 bases; unmatched bases: 9. The CDR3 is 15 residues long. CDR3 in amino acids: CASSYRNSGSWEQYF. The CDR3 bases are TGTGCCAGCAGTTACCGGAATAGCGGGAGTTGGGAGCAGTACTTC.

The chain recombines TRBV27 with TRBJ2-3, with 15 bases that match TRBD2. V trimming: 5 bases; J trimming: 4 bases; junction bases outside the gene matches: 4. The length of the CDR3 is 16 residues. Germline values: CDR1 MNHEY, CDR2 SMNVEV (reference sequence). The DNA of the CDR3 is TGTGCCAGCAGTGGGGGACTAGCGGGAGGCTCAGATACGCAGTATTTT. It translates to CASSGGLAGGSDTQYF.

The table lists this clone with a few counts. This chain uses TRBV4-1 with TRBJ2-7; 7 bases agree with TRBD1. The germline gives CDR1 MGHRA, CDR2 YSYEKL. Trimming at V came to 1 base and at J to 2 bases, leaving 5 bases not matched to a gene. The length of the CDR3 is 15 residues. The CDR3 sequence: CASSQAGTAPYEQYF. DNA of the CDR3: TGCGCCAGCAGCCAAGCCGGGACAGCTCCCTACGAGCAGTACTTC.

The chain combines TRBV18 with TRBJ1-1; D remains ambiguous. This CDR3 comprises 14 residues. V lost 2 bases to trimming and J lost 4 bases, with 11 bases between them. Per the germline V gene, CDR1 is KGHSH and CDR2 is LQKENI. As DNA, the CDR3 is TGTGCCAGCTCACCAGAGTATACCGCCACTGAAGCTTTCTTT. Protein: CASSPEYTATEAFF.

This chain uses TRBV28 with TRBJ1-3; TRBD1 might be the D (6 bases). Germline CDR1 is MDHEN and CDR2 is SYDVKM. The V and J ends lost 4 bases and 1 base respectively, with 17 bases between them. The CDR3 covers 17 residues. This CDR3 is CASSSAGPTGSGNTIYF. The CDR3 coding sequence is TGTGCCAGCAGTTCCGCCGGCCCAACAGGGTCTGGAAACACCATATATTTT.

The sample holds one count of this clone. The CDR3 region has the DNA TGTGCCAGCACCCCCGGGACACCCTTCAAACTGTTTTTT. Protein sequence: CASTPGTPFKLFF. This chain connects TRBV6-1 to TRBJ1-4; a possible D gene is TRBD1 (6 bases). This CDR3 is built from 13 residues. The germline V gene has CDR1 MNHNS and CDR2 SASEGT. The germline V and J ends were trimmed by 7 bases and 11 bases, with 17 bases remaining between them.

The chain combines TRBV7-8 with TRBJ2-3, with a weak D call TRBD2 (6 bases). This CDR3 is built from 17 residues. Germline V lookup: CDR1 SGHVS, CDR2 FQNEAQ. V was shortened by 0 bases and J by 0 bases, with 13 bases between the two germline ends. CDR3 region: CASSLALTSTSTDTQYF. In DNA form, the CDR3 reads TGTGCCAGCAGCTTAGCCCTGACTAGTACTAGCACAGATACGCAGTATTTT.

The rearrangement links TRBV28 to TRBJ2-6; D remains unclear. This CDR3 comprises 15 residues. The germline gives CDR1 MDHEN, CDR2 SYDVKM. Trimming removed 2 bases at V and 0 bases at J, with 5 bases between. In nucleotides, the CDR3 is TGTGCCAGCAGTTTACGTGTCTCTGGGGCCAACGTCCTGACTTTC. Translating it yields CASSLRVSGANVLTF.